This TCR beta chain appears in the sequencing data of a study of human T cells and chemical hapten exposure. There are 17 residues in the CDR3. Germline CDR1 and CDR2: LGHNA and YNFKEQ. V was shortened by 0 bases and J by 8 bases, with 20 bases between the two germline ends. A note on this clonotype: What it binds is not known.

The time point is: patch test 1, 2 weeks after DPC sensitization. Treatment given: therapeutic diphenylcyclopropenone sensitization with weekly scalp DPC. People who gave samples had alopecia, were 18 to 70 years old, and were suitable for DPC. A single record per CDR3 protein comes from TCRdb applying MiXCR to the RACE reads. Of some 180,000 distinct CDR3 sequences listed, approximately 20% were seen once; the top ten hold roughly 6.7%. Broader study findings: Alopecia in the donors means their immune response may deviate from healthy people's.

The chain carries TRBV4-2 and TRBJ2-1, with a tentative D call TRBD2 (5 bases). This receptor was taken from a woman in her 50s with alopecia areata. Some clones in this sample may be carry-over from other donors' samples. The sequencing here drew on whole blood, taken in connection with sensitization to the hapten diphenylcyclopropenone (DPC). CDR3 amino acids: CASSQDKGEGRAYEQFF. In DNA form, the CDR3 reads TGTGCCAGCAGCCAAGATAAGGGCGAGGGCCGCGCCTATGAGCAGTTCTTC.